This TCR beta chain emerged from a study of T cells in Graves' hyperthyroidism and ophthalmopathy. Regarding the study as a whole: Most clonotypes expanded in thyroid above 0.001 were likewise present in blood. Ophthalmopathy was identified by the model a median about 6.8 months ahead of onset.

Amplified TCR beta CDR3 regions derived from RNA transcripts. The primer set for the first-round RT-PCR of the TCR CDR3 was HTBI. Using its own MiXCR run on the multiplex PCR reads, TCRdb lists one record per CDR3 protein. The sample lists 300,000 to 450,000 distinct CDR3 sequences; around a quarter were seen once. At least ten counts were recorded for this clonotype. Its specificity is unknown. The study enrolled patients aged 18 to 65 with newly diagnosed hyperthyroidism of under 2 months' duration. In germline, CDR1 is SGHVS, CDR2 FNYEAQ. V lost 0 bases and J lost 4, with 10 bases in between. The CDR3 runs to 14 residues.

This receptor was obtained from a man in his fifties or sixties with Graves' hyperthyroidism. Sequenced: blood. The chain is built from TRBV7-6 and TRBJ2-7, with D tentatively TRBD2 (6 bases). The CDR3 DNA reads as TGTGCCAGCAGCTTAGCGGTGCGGGATTACGAGCAGTACTTC. Its translation is CASSLAVRDYEQYF.